These 22 T cell receptor beta chains were sequenced from one sample in a study of shared clonotypes between healthy human individuals. This table comes from immunoSEQ multiplex PCR, and its TCRdb copy is limited to in-frame clones, with some not included. The table shows about 1.9 million clones, with approximately 92% occurring only once. Naive-designated CD8 cells lacked CD45RO, were positively enriched for CCR7, and omitted terminally differentiated effector memory CD45RA+ cells. The material sequenced was naive CD8+ T cells from PBMCs. The source is a man aged 18 to 29 in good health. Some clones in this sample may be carry-over from other donors' samples.

This sequence joins TRBV9 and TRBJ2-2; 9 bases map to TRBD1. The J segment lost 1 base and the V segment lost 4 bases, leaving 8 bases of the junction unmatched. This CDR3 spans 17 amino acids. Germline V lookup: CDR1 SGDLS, CDR2 YYNGEE. CDR3: CASSNPRDRENTGELFF. CDR3 sequence (DNA): TGTGCCAGCAGCAACCCCCGGGACAGGGAGAACACCGGGGAGCTGTTTTTT.

The chain carries TRBV9 and TRBJ2-2; 10 bases are a match to TRBD2. Germline lookup yields CDR1 SGDLS and CDR2 YYNGEE. V trimming: 4 bases; J trimming: 4 bases; junction bases outside the gene matches: 10. The CDR3 contains 17 residues. The CDR3 protein is CASSTSLAGGSTGELFF. The CDR3, as DNA: TGTGCCAGCAGCACATCCTTAGCGGGAGGTTCCACCGGGGAGCTGTTTTTT.

V gene TRBV5-1 combines with J gene TRBJ2-3; TRBD2 agrees at 8 bases. CDR3 length: 15 residues. The V and J ends lost 5 bases and 6 bases, in that order; junction bases with no gene match: 11. CDR1 and CDR2 from the germline V gene are SGHRS and YFSETQ. CDR3 sequence: CASSSGTSRLDTQYF. The CDR3, as DNA: TGCGCCAGCAGTTCCGGGACTAGTCGGCTCGATACGCAGTATTTT.

The chain couples TRBV28 to TRBJ1-3; D is unresolved. CDR1 is MDHEN and CDR2 is SYDVKM in the germline V gene. The CDR3 is 16 residues long. V was clipped by 7 bases and J by 0 bases, with 16 bases between them. CDR3 in DNA: TGTGCCAGCAATTCATATTGGGCTCCCTCTGGAAACACCATATATTTT. It translates to CASNSYWAPSGNTIYF.

This chain uses TRBV9 with TRBJ2-5, with no clear D. The germline gives CDR1 SGDLS, CDR2 YYNGEE. V was trimmed by 8 bases and J by 4 bases, leaving 15 bases between them. This CDR3 has 13 residues. The CDR3 here is CASTLEDSETQYF. CDR3 DNA sequence: TGTGCCAGTACACTGGAAGACTCAGAGACCCAGTACTTC.

This chain connects TRBV11-2 to TRBJ1-1; 11 bases are shared with TRBD1. Germline V gene lookup returns CDR1 SGHAT and CDR2 FQNNGV. This CDR3 comprises 13 residues. V shed 8 bases and J 6 bases; nucleotides not matched to a gene: 5. CDR3 sequence reads: CASGQGASPEAFF. Written as DNA, the CDR3 is TGTGCCAGCGGACAGGGGGCAAGTCCTGAAGCTTTCTTT.

This clone was detected a few times. The chain recombines TRBV18 with TRBJ1-1, with D hard to call. CDR3 size: 15 residues. CDR1 and CDR2 from the germline V gene are KGHSH and LQKENI. V lost 4 bases to trimming and J lost 1 base, with 13 bases between them. CDR3 sequence reads: CASSQSPPPNTEAFF. The CDR3, as DNA: TGTGCCAGCTCACAATCCCCACCCCCGAACACTGAAGCTTTCTTT. Variable domain in full (rest from reference TRBV18 and TRBJ1-1): NAGVMQNPRHLVRRRGQEARLRCSPMKGHSHVYWYRQLPEEGLKFMVYLQKENIIDESGMPKERFSAEFPKEGPSILRIQQVVRGDSAAYFCASSQSPPPNTEAFFGQGTRLTVV.

In this sample, this clone turned up once. V and J are TRBV27 and TRBJ2-3, with 13 bases fitting TRBD2. This CDR3 has 18 amino acids. CDR1 is MNHEY and CDR2 is SMNVEV in the germline V gene (reference sequence). V lost 1 base and J lost 4; bases outside the gene matches: 8. The CDR3 spells CASSLLGTSGMWADTQYF. The CDR3 coding sequence is TGTGCCAGCAGTTTATTGGGGACTAGCGGGATGTGGGCAGATACGCAGTATTTT.

The chain recombines TRBV28 with TRBJ1-5; D remains ambiguous. The V end lost 3 bases, the J end lost 6 bases, and 12 bases lay between the germline ends. The CDR3 has 14 amino acids. Looked up from germline, CDR1 is MDHEN and CDR2 is SYDVKM. The CDR3 region has the DNA TGTGCCAGCAGTTTCGTTTTTCTGGCTCAGCCCCAGCATTTT. This gives the protein CASSFVFLAQPQHF.

The chain links TRBV10-3 to TRBJ1-2; TRBD1 aligns across 10 bases. The CDR3 consists of 13 residues. Germline V gene sequence: CDR1 ENHRY, CDR2 SYGVKD. Unmatched junction bases numbered 2, after V lost 2 bases and J lost 8 bases. The CDR3 DNA reads as TGTGCCATCAGTGAGGGGACAGGGGAAGGCTACACCTTC. It yields the protein CAISEGTGEGYTF.

For this clone: Additional DNA sequences in this sample encode the identical CDR3. V and J are TRBV5-4 and TRBJ1-1, with 8 bases lining up with TRBD1. This CDR3 has 15 amino acids. CDR1 and CDR2 (germline): SGHNT, YYREEE (reference sequence). Unmatched junction bases numbered 1, after V lost 0 bases and J lost 0 bases. The CDR3 is CASSLDRGVNTEAFF. For the CDR3, the DNA is TGTGCCAGCAGCTTGGACAGGGGGGTGAACACTGAAGCTTTCTTT.

The chain combines TRBV27 with TRBJ1-1; D may be TRBD1 (5 bases). The CDR3 has 13 residues. Germline CDR1 is MNHEY and CDR2 is SMNVEV (reference sequence). Trimming took off 7 bases at V and 4 bases at J, with 13 bases between the two ends. The DNA for the CDR3 is TGTGCCAGCAATAAAAGGGGTAGCACTGAAGCTTTCTTT. Translation gives CASNKRGSTEAFF.

The chain has TRBV5-6 and TRBJ2-7; 9 nucleotides agree with TRBD1. The V gene's germline CDR1 is SGHDT and CDR2 YYEEEE. This CDR3 spans 14 amino acids. With 4 bases clipped from V and 5 bases from J, the junction kept 7 bases outside the gene matches. The CDR3 spells CASSRDRVSDEQYF. The CDR3 nucleotides read TGTGCCAGCAGCCGGGACAGGGTTTCCGACGAGCAGTACTTC.

The chain uses TRBV23-1 and TRBJ1-5; D gene unclear. TRBV23-1 is identified as an open reading frame with a role that is uncertain. The CDR3 loop spans 16 amino acids. Trimming removed 0 bases from V and 3 bases from J, with 12 bases in between. The CDR3 DNA follows: TGCGCCAGCAGTCAATCCGTAGACGGTATCAATCAGCCCCAGCATTTT. It codes for CASSQSVDGINQPQHF.

This chain links TRBV30 with TRBJ2-3; D possibly corresponds to TRBD1 (6 bases). Trimming pared 3 bases from V and 5 bases from J, leaving 21 bases between. The germline V gene has CDR1 GTSNPN and CDR2 SVGIG (reference sequence). CDR3 length: 16 amino acids. The CDR3: CAWRKTGNLRGDTQYF. DNA for the CDR3: TGTGCCTGGAGAAAAACAGGCAACCTCAGGGGAGATACGCAGTATTTT.

The rearrangement uses TRBV28 and TRBJ2-7; 7 bases fit TRBD2. CDR3 length: 12 amino acids. CDR1 is MDHEN, CDR2 SYDVKM, per germline. V dropped 5 bases and J dropped 10; count of bases not matched to a gene: 8. The CDR3 nucleotides read TGTGCCAGCAGTCGCGGGGAGGGTATTCAGTACTTC. This encodes CASSRGEGIQYF.

The V and J genes are TRBV7-6 and TRBJ1-5; D unresolved. V shed 1 base and J shed 6 bases, with 10 bases lying between them. CDR3 length equals 14 residues. CDR1 and CDR2 (germline): SGHVS, FNYEAQ. The CDR3 region has the DNA TGTGCCAGCAGCTTAGAGGTAGAGTCTCAGCCCCAGCATTTT. It codes for CASSLEVESQPQHF. The full variable domain, with the rest looked up from reference TRBV7-6 and TRBJ1-5, is GAGVSQSPRYKVTKRGQDVALRCDPISGHVSLYWYRQALGQGPEFLTYFNYEAQQDKSGLPNDRFSAERPEGSISTLTIQRTEQRDSAMYRCASSLEVESQPQHFGDGTRLSIL.

The rearrangement uses TRBV2 and TRBJ2-3, with D possibly matching TRBD2 (6 bases). Germline-derived CDR1 and CDR2 are SNHLY and FYNNEI. V dropped 8 bases and J dropped 6 bases, with 12 bases sitting between them. CDR3 length equals 12 residues. CDR3 sequence reads: CASGGARDTQYF. The CDR3 DNA follows: TGTGCCAGCGGAGGGGCCAGGGATACGCAGTATTTT.

This chain links TRBV7-8 with TRBJ2-1, with D unresolved. The CDR3 contains 14 residues. Per germline, CDR1 SGHVS and CDR2 FQNEAQ. Trimming left V 1 base short and J 9 bases short, with 13 bases between. The CDR3 loop is CASSLVLGAREQFF. The CDR3 coding sequence is TGTGCCAGCAGCTTAGTGCTAGGAGCGCGTGAGCAGTTCTTC. Drawing the rest from reference TRBV7-8 and TRBJ2-1, the complete variable domain is GAGVSQSPRYKVAKRGQDVALRCDPISGHVSLFWYQQALGQGPEFLTYFQNEAQLDKSGLPSDRFFAERPEGSVSTLKIQRTQQEDSAVYLCASSLVLGAREQFFGPGTRLTVL.

V gene TRBV28 combines with J gene TRBJ2-7; no definite D call. The CDR3 runs to 14 residues. Germline V gene data show CDR1 as MDHEN and CDR2 as SYDVKM. With 2 bases removed from V and 0 bases from J, the gap between germline ends came to 8 bases. The CDR3: CASSLGGSSYEQYF. In nucleotides, the CDR3 is TGTGCCAGCAGTTTAGGCGGCTCCTCCTACGAGCAGTACTTC. The entire variable domain, with the rest obtained from reference TRBV28 and TRBJ2-7, is as follows: DVKVTQSSRYLVKRTGEKVFLECVQDMDHENMFWYRQDPGLGLRLIYFSYDVKMKEKGDIPEGYSVSREKKERFSLILESASTNQTSMYLCASSLGGSSYEQYFGPGTRLTVT.

Notes on this clone: Different DNA sequences within this sample yield the same CDR3. The genes are TRBV7-2 and TRBJ2-7; D uncertain. Germline loops: CDR1 SGHTA, CDR2 FQGNSA. The CDR3 totals 13 residues. Trimming shortened V by 1 base and J by 2 bases, and 6 bases separated the two germline ends. This chain's CDR3 is CASSLVQAYEQYF. DNA of the CDR3: TGTGCCAGCAGCTTAGTCCAGGCCTACGAGCAGTACTTC.

The sample holds a few counts of this clone. The J gene is TRBJ1-5, the V gene TRBV6-1; the match to TRBD1 covers 7 bases. The germline V gene encodes CDR1 MNHNS and CDR2 SASEGT. J lost 4 bases, V lost 4 bases, and 4 bases had no gene match. The CDR3 is 14 residues long. The CDR3: CASSGQGRNQPQHF. The CDR3 DNA is TGTGCCAGCAGTGGACAGGGAAGAAATCAGCCCCAGCATTTT.